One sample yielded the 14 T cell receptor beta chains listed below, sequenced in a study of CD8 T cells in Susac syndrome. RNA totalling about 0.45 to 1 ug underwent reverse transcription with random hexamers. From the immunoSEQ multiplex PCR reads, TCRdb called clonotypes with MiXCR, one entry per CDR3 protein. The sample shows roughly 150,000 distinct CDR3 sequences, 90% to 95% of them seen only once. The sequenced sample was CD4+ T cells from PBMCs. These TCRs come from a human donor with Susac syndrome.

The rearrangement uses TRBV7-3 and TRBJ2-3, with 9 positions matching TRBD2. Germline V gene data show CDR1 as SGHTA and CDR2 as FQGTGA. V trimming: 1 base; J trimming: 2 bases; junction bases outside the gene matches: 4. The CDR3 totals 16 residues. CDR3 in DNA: TGTGCCAGCAGCTTAAGAGCGGGGGGCCTCACAGATACGCAGTATTTT. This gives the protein CASSLRAGGLTDTQYF.

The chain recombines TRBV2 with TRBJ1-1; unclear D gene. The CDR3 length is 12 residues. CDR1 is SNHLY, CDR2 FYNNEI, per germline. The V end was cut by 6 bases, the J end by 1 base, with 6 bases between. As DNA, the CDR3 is TGTGCCAGCAGGGTCCAGAACACTGAAGCTTTCTTT. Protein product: CASRVQNTEAFF.

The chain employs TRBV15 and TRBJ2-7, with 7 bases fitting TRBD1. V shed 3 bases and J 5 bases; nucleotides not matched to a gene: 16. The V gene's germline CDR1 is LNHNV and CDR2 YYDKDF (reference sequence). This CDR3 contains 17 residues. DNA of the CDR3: TGTGCCACCAGCAGGTTACCACCGAACAGGGGCCCCCACGAGCAGTACTTC. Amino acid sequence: CATSRLPPNRGPHEQYF.

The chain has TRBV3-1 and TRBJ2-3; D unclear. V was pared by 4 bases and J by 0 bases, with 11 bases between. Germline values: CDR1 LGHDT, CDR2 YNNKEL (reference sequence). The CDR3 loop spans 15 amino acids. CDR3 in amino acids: CASSRRTASTDTQYF. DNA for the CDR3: TGTGCCAGCAGCCGGAGAACCGCTAGCACAGATACGCAGTATTTT.

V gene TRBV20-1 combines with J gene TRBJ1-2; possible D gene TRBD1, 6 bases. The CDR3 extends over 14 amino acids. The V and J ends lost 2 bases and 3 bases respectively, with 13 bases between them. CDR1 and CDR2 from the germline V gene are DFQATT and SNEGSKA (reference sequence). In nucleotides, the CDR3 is TGCAGTGCTAGAAGGGGGGCGCAGGACTATGGCTACACCTTC. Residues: CSARRGAQDYGYTF.

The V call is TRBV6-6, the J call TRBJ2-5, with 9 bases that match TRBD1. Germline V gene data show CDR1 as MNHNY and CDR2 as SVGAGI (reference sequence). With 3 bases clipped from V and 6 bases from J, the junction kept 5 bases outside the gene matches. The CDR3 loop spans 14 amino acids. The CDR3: CASSYRQGEKTQYF. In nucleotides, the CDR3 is TGTGCCAGCAGTTATCGACAGGGGGAGAAGACCCAGTACTTC.

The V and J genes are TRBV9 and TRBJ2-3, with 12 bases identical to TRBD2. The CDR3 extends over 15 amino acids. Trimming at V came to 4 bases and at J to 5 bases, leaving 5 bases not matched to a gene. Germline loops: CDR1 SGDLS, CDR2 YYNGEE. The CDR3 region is CASSILAGGQDTQYF. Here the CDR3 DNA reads TGTGCCAGCAGCATCCTAGCGGGGGGGCAAGATACGCAGTATTTT.

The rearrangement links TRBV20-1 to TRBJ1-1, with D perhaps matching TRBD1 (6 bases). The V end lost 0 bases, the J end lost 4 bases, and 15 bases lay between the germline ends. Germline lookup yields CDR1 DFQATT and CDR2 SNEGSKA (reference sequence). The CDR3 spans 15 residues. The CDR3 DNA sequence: TGCAGTGCTAGAGATCGGGGGGGGGCGAGCACTGAAGCTTTCTTT. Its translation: CSARDRGGASTEAFF.

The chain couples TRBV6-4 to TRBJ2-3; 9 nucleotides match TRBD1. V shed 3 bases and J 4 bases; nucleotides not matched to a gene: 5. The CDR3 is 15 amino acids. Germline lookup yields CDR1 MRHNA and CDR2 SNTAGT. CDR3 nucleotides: TGTGCCAGCAGTGAGGGACAGGGAGGGGCAGATACGCAGTATTTT. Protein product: CASSEGQGGADTQYF.

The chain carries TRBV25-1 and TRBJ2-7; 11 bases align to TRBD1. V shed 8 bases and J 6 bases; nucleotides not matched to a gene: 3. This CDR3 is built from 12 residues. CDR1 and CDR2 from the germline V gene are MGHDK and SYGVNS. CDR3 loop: CASRDRGTEQYF. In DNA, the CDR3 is TGTGCCAGCCGGGACAGGGGGACCGAGCAGTACTTC.

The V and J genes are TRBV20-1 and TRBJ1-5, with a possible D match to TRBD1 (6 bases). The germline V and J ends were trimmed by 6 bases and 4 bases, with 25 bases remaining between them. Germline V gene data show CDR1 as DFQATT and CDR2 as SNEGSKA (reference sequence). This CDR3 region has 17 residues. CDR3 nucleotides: TGCAGTGCCTCAGGTCCGAGGGGGAAGCGGAATAATCAGCCCCAGCATTTT. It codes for CSASGPRGKRNNQPQHF.

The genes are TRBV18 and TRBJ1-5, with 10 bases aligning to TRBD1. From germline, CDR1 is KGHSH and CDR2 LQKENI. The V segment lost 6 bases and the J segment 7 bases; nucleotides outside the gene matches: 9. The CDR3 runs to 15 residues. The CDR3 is CASSRSTGGGQPQHF. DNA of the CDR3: TGTGCCAGCTCCCGATCGACAGGGGGCGGCCAGCCCCAGCATTTT. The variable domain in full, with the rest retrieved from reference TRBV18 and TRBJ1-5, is NAGVMQNPRHLVRRRGQEARLRCSPMKGHSHVYWYRQLPEEGLKFMVYLQKENIIDESGMPKERFSAEFPKEGPSILRIQQVVRGDSAAYFCASSRSTGGGQPQHFGDGTRLSIL.

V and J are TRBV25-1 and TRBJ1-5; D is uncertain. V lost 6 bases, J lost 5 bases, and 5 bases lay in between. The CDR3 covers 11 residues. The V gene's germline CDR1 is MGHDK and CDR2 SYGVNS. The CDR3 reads CASRPYQPQHF. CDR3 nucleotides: TGTGCCAGCAGGCCTTATCAGCCCCAGCATTTT.

The CDR3 sequence is CSASRADTPQHF. In nucleotides, the CDR3 is TGCAGTGCTAGCCGGGCAGATACGCCCCAGCATTTT. The V call is TRBV20-1, the J call TRBJ1-5; the D is unclear. Germline V gives CDR1 DFQATT, CDR2 SNEGSKA (reference sequence). V dropped 3 bases and J dropped 9 bases, with 12 bases sitting between them. The CDR3 is 12 residues long.